The 3 T cell receptor beta chains below come from one sample, sequenced in a study of T cells after yellow fever vaccination. TCRdb processed the 5' RACE reads anew with MiXCR; each CDR3 protein has one entry. The sample holds about 400,000 distinct CDR3 sequences, 6.2% seen once. The starting material was PBMCs, obtained 5 days after the yellow fever booster vaccination. These TCRs come from a man aged 25 to 45 who received the YFV17D yellow fever vaccine.

The chain joins TRBV6-2 or TRBV6-3 to TRBJ1-1; maybe TRBD1 (5 bases). The CDR3 totals 15 residues. CDR1 is MNHEY, CDR2 SVGEGT, per germline. Trimming pared 2 bases from V and 0 bases from J, leaving 10 bases between. In nucleotides, the CDR3 is TGTGCCAGCAGTTACCAGGGCTGGATGAACACTGAAGCTTTCTTT. It specifies CASSYQGWMNTEAFF.

This clonotype has a count of ten or more. The J gene is TRBJ1-5, the V gene TRBV10-3, with D possibly matching TRBD1 (5 bases). The CDR3 spans 13 residues. Germline CDR1 and CDR2: ENHRY and SYGVKD. The V and J ends lost 4 bases and 2 bases respectively, with 6 bases between them. The CDR3, as DNA: TGTGCCATCAGTGGGGGGGGCAATCAGCCCCAGCATTTT. Residues: CAISGGGNQPQHF.

This clonotype was picked up many times. The chain uses TRBV5-1 and TRBJ2-5; maybe TRBD2 (6 bases). Germline CDR1 and CDR2: SGHRS and YFSETQ. CDR3 length: 15 amino acids. Trimming stripped 4 bases from V and 5 bases from J, with 18 bases between. This CDR3 is CASSLQGLVAETQYF. Here the CDR3 DNA reads TGCGCCAGCAGCCTCCAGGGACTCGTAGCGGAGACCCAGTACTTC. The variable domain in full, with the rest retrieved from reference TRBV5-1 and TRBJ2-5, is KAGVTQTPRYLIKTRGQQVTLSCSPISGHRSVSWYQQTPGQGLQFLFEYFSETQRNKGNFPGRFSGRQFSNSRSEMNVSTLELGDSALYLCASSLQGLVAETQYFGPGTRLLVL.